This paragraph covers one T cell receptor beta chain sequence. Germline V gene data show CDR1 as SGHDN and CDR2 as FVKESK. Trimming left V 4 bases short and J 3 bases short, with 15 bases between. The CDR3 covers 15 residues. This specimen belongs to a study of blood T cell repertoires in COVID-19. Methods used by the authors: Reference gene primer amplification gave estimated nucleated cell counts. TCRdb's table, derived via immunoSEQ multiplex PCR, lists solely in-frame clones and lacks some. That table supplies the V and J calls and clone size; D and trimming were determined from the DNA. Found here are under 250,000 clones, 86% of them singletons; the top ten hold around a tenth.

Sequenced material: peripheral blood. The sequence was obtained from a man between 45 and 60 years old with COVID-19, enrolled during active disease. The V call is TRBV14, the J call TRBJ1-2, with D possibly TRBD1 on 6 matching bases. The CDR3 is CASSRGHPRDYGYTF. CDR3 bases: TGTGCCAGCAGCCGGGGACACCCCCGGGACTATGGCTACACCTTC.